These 21 T cell receptor beta chains originate from one sample sequenced in a study of blood T cells in healthy people across ages. The authors ran a second PCR of roughly 7 to 11 cycles using a sample-barcoded 5' primer and a J-beta primer mix. TCRdb used MiXCR to reprocess the 5' RACE reads, holding one entry per CDR3 protein. The profile shows fewer than 950,000 distinct CDR3 sequences, around 36% of them singletons. The source material was blood. The receptors here all came from a young man in good health.

The chain employs TRBV25-1 and TRBJ1-1; no clear D gene. Germline V gene lookup returns CDR1 MGHDK and CDR2 SYGVNS. Between the trimmed V and J ends, which lost 3 bases and 10 bases, there was a span of 15 bases. The CDR3 loop spans 13 amino acids. The CDR3 loop is CASSESPTFGAFF. CDR3 nucleotides: TGTGCCAGCAGTGAGTCCCCCACGTTCGGAGCTTTCTTT.

This clonotype was found a few times. The chain combines TRBV7-9 with TRBJ2-5; TRBD2 matches at 9 bases. Germline V gene sequence: CDR1 SEHNR, CDR2 FQNEAQ (reference sequence). The CDR3 length is 15 residues. Losses at the gene ends were 5 bases for V and 2 bases for J; bases not matched to a gene: 6. The CDR3 nucleotides are TGTGCCAGCAGCCCCCGACTAGCGGTTCAAGAGACCCAGTACTTC. Protein: CASSPRLAVQETQYF.

CDR3 coding DNA: TGCGCCAGCAGCCAAGATGGCGCGGACAGGGGATCCGAGCAGTACTTC. The encoded protein is CASSQDGADRGSEQYF. This chain connects TRBV4-3 to TRBJ2-7, with 9 nucleotides matching TRBD1. There are 16 residues in the CDR3. V lost 0 bases, J lost 6 bases, and 9 bases stayed unmatched. CDR1 LGHNA and CDR2 YSLEER come from the germline V gene.

In its sample, this clonotype was seen a few times. This chain joins TRBV4-3 and TRBJ1-6; D gene ambiguous. V was cut by 4 bases and J by 8 bases, with 12 bases left in between. The CDR3 runs 14 residues. CDR1 and CDR2 (germline): LGHNA, YSLEER. In DNA form, the CDR3 reads TGCGCCAGCAGCCGGGAGCTGGGTGATTCACCCCTCCACTTT. Its translation: CASSRELGDSPLHF.

Regarding this clonotype: This may arise from a read error, as a much more abundant clone is one base away. The chain recombines TRBV12-3 or TRBV12-4 with TRBJ1-1; D perhaps matches TRBD1 (5 bases). The CDR3 consists of 17 residues. V lost 8 bases and J 0 bases, leaving 22 bases between the germline ends. The CDR3 reads CASGSGLPEGLNTEAFF. The CDR3 region has the DNA TGTGCCAGCGGTTCGGGCCTCCCGGAGGGGTTGAACACTGAAGCTTTCTTT.

V is TRBV7-2 and J is TRBJ2-3, with 7 bases lining up with TRBD2. V shed 0 bases and J 2 bases; nucleotides not matched to a gene: 8. This CDR3 comprises 17 residues. Germline assignment: CDR1 SGHTA and CDR2 FQGNSA. The CDR3 loop is CASSLAGGGGTTDTQYF. CDR3 sequence (DNA): TGTGCCAGCAGCTTAGCGGGTGGGGGGGGAACCACAGATACGCAGTATTTT.

The rearrangement joins TRBV10-3 to TRBJ2-3; D perhaps matches TRBD2 (5 bases). Trimming took off 6 bases at V and 10 bases at J, with 20 bases between the two ends. The CDR3 is 14 amino acids. Germline V CDR1 and CDR2: ENHRY, SYGVKD. For the CDR3, the DNA is TGTGCCATCAGGGCCGAACATACTAGATCCCCGCAGTATTTT. Translated: CAIRAEHTRSPQYF.

The rearrangement links TRBV10-3 to TRBJ2-3; 9 bases align to TRBD2. This CDR3 is built from 15 residues. V lost 4 bases, J lost 2 bases, and 4 bases stayed unmatched. Germline V lookup: CDR1 ENHRY, CDR2 SYGVKD. The CDR3 DNA sequence: TGTGCCATCAGTGTCCTAGCGGGGATCACAGATACGCAGTATTTT. Translating gives CAISVLAGITDTQYF.

The rearrangement joins TRBV4-1 to TRBJ2-4; no clear D gene. The closer fit of TRBJ2-7 to the DNA end suggests the J call may be wrong. The CDR3 is 15 amino acids. Germline CDR1 and CDR2: MGHRA and YSYEKL. The CDR3 sequence is CASSQEWTDAYEQYF. The CDR3 DNA is TGCGCCAGCAGCCAAGAGTGGACGGATGCCTACGAGCAGTACTTC.

In regard to this clonotype: A read error may produce the germline difference seen at one junction end. The gene calls are TRBV2 and TRBJ1-5; a possible D gene is TRBD1 (5 bases). This CDR3 comprises 14 residues. The germline gives CDR1 SNHLY, CDR2 FYNNEI. The CDR3 region has the DNA TGTGCCGGCAGTGAAGCCGCAGGGAATCAGCCCCAGCATTTT. Translating gives CAGSEAAGNQPQHF. Looking up the rest from reference TRBV2 and TRBJ1-5 gives the full variable domain: EPEVTQTPSHQVTQMGQEVILRCVPISNHLYFYWYRQILGQKVEFLVSFYNNEISEKSEIFDDQFSVERPDGSNFTLKIRSTKLEDSAMYFCAGSEAAGNQPQHFGDGTRLSIL.

Ten or more counts support this clonotype. The chain recombines TRBV20-1 with TRBJ1-2; 9 bases agree with TRBD1. Looked up from germline, CDR1 is DFQATT and CDR2 is SNEGSKA (reference sequence). CDR3 size: 14 residues. With 5 bases clipped from V and 0 bases from J, the junction kept 4 bases outside the gene matches. As DNA, the CDR3 is TGCAGTGCTGGCCGGACAGGGGCTAACTATGGCTACACCTTC. Encoded protein: CSAGRTGANYGYTF.

There are many counts of this clonotype. The genes are TRBV12-3 or TRBV12-4 and TRBJ2-3; tentatively, D is TRBD2 (6 bases). Trimming stripped 4 bases from V and 14 bases from J, with 16 bases between. The CDR3 has 12 residues. The CDR3 DNA is TGTGCCAGCAGTTCGGGACTCCAGGACTCGTATTTT. This encodes CASSSGLQDSYF.

V usage is TRBV27 and J usage is TRBJ1-6; D unclear. The CDR3 is made up of 14 amino acids. CDR1 is MNHEY and CDR2 is SMNVEV in the germline V gene (reference sequence). With 7 bases removed from V and 7 bases from J, the gap between germline ends came to 14 bases. The CDR3 nucleotides are TGTGCCAGCACCATCTTGGGGTCAAATTCACCCCTCCACTTT. The encoded protein is CASTILGSNSPLHF.

The chain uses TRBV20-1 and TRBJ1-3; D uncertain. Germline CDR1 reads DFQATT; CDR2 reads SNEGSKA (reference sequence). Trimming took off 6 bases at V and 0 bases at J, with 15 bases between the two ends. This CDR3 has 15 residues. The CDR3 DNA follows: TGCAGTGCCACCCGCGGACCACTCTCTGGAAACACCATATATTTT. Translation gives CSATRGPLSGNTIYF.

For this clonotype: A much larger clone sits a single nucleotide away, making a read error possible. CDR3 in amino acids: CANSAATGTVSYTQYF. CDR3 in DNA: TGTGCCAACAGCGCCGCGACCGGGACAGTGTCTTATACGCAGTATTTT. The chain has TRBV7-8 and TRBJ2-3; 7 nucleotides align to TRBD1. This CDR3 is built from 16 residues. The V gene's germline CDR1 is SGHVS and CDR2 FQNEAQ.

This clonotype showed up just a few times. V is TRBV6-5 and J is TRBJ1-2, with D possibly matching TRBD1 (5 bases). CDR3 length: 14 amino acids. Germline values: CDR1 MNHEY, CDR2 SVGAGI. Trimming took off 6 bases at V and 8 bases at J, with 19 bases between the two ends. CDR3 sequence reads: CASSPGSGPQGYTF. The CDR3 DNA reads as TGTGCCAGCAGCCCTGGGTCGGGGCCCCAGGGCTACACCTTC.

This clonotype was seen at least ten times. The chain joins TRBV10-3 to TRBJ1-2, with D unresolved. V gave up 4 bases and J gave up 8 bases, with 14 bases separating them. The CDR3 loop spans 13 amino acids. CDR1 is ENHRY, CDR2 SYGVKD, per germline. Here the CDR3 DNA reads TGTGCCATCAGTGCCGTGTCAGTCGGGGGCTACACCTTC. Its protein is CAISAVSVGGYTF.

V and J are TRBV4-1 and TRBJ1-2; D is possibly TRBD1 (5 bases). CDR3 length: 16 amino acids. The V end was cut by 0 bases, the J end by 0 bases, with 11 bases between. Per germline, CDR1 MGHRA and CDR2 YSYEKL. The CDR3 spells CASSQELPGSNYGYTF. The CDR3 coding sequence is TGCGCCAGCAGCCAAGAACTGCCAGGGTCTAACTATGGCTACACCTTC.

The V call is TRBV7-6, the J call TRBJ2-1, with 9 bases identical to TRBD1. This CDR3 is built from 15 residues. The junction had 12 bases not matched to a gene; V was cut back by 5 bases and J by 10 bases. Germline CDR1 is SGHVS and CDR2 is FNYEAQ. The CDR3 region has the DNA TGTGCCAGCAGCCCGCAACAGGGGGCCTCCTACGAGCAGTTCTTC. Translating it yields CASSPQQGASYEQFF.

This clonotype came up many times. The chain recombines TRBV10-3 with TRBJ2-1; TRBD2 might be the D (6 bases). The last part of the DNA fits TRBJ2-7 better; the J call may be wrong. From germline, CDR1 is ENHRY and CDR2 SYGVKD. The CDR3 loop spans 15 amino acids. The CDR3 region has the DNA TGTGCCATCAGTGAAGACGGGAGCTCCTACAATGAGCAGTACTTC. Translated: CAISEDGSSYNEQYF.

J is TRBJ1-2 and V is TRBV7-9; 7 bases line up with TRBD1. Germline V lookup: CDR1 SEHNR, CDR2 FQNEAQ (reference sequence). V was clipped by 5 bases and J by 4 bases; unmatched bases: 10. This CDR3 spans 15 amino acids. The CDR3 coding sequence is TGTGCCAGCAGCCGCGGTCAGGGGGGGGGCTATGGCTACACCTTC. Encoded protein: CASSRGQGGGYGYTF.